These 18 T cell receptor beta chains were sequenced from one sample in a study of T cells in Graves' hyperthyroidism and ophthalmopathy. The CDR3 regions of TCR beta were amplified from RNA transcripts. The HTBI primer set drove a first-round RT-PCR of the TCR CDR3. TCRdb redid the calling of the multiplex PCR reads with MiXCR, one entry per CDR3 protein. Of some 460,000 distinct CDR3 sequences listed, less than 20% were seen once; the top ten hold 11% to 15%. The sequenced material came from blood. Receptor source: a woman between 18 and 29 years old with Graves' hyperthyroidism.

At least ten counts were recorded for this clonotype. The chain combines TRBV11-2 with TRBJ1-6; no firm D call. Germline loops: CDR1 SGHAT, CDR2 FQNNGV. The V and J ends lost 3 bases and 8 bases respectively, with 11 bases between them. The length of the CDR3 is 14 residues. The CDR3 coding sequence is TGTGCCAGCAGCTTGTGGGTATCGGATTCACCCCTCCACTTT. The encoded protein is CASSLWVSDSPLHF.

The genes are TRBV9 and TRBJ1-6; maybe TRBD1 (5 bases). The germline CDR1 and CDR2 sequences are SGDLS and YYNGEE. This CDR3 region has 14 residues. The V gene lost 2 bases and the J gene lost 9 bases, with 12 bases spanning the gap. The chain's CDR3 is CASSVDSLGSPLHF. The CDR3 nucleotides read TGTGCCAGCAGCGTTGACAGTCTCGGTTCACCCCTCCACTTT.

This clonotype turned up a few times. The V gene is TRBV9, the J gene TRBJ2-3; D unclear. Trimming took off 0 bases at V and 8 bases at J, with 16 bases between the two ends. The CDR3 is 15 amino acids. CDR1 and CDR2 (germline): SGDLS, YYNGEE. CDR3 in amino acids: CASSVDAEGWGTQYF. CDR3 bases: TGTGCCAGCAGCGTAGATGCAGAAGGGTGGGGTACGCAGTATTTT.

The gene calls are TRBV28 and TRBJ2-3, with D possibly TRBD2 on 6 matching bases. Germline CDR1 MDHEN, CDR2 SYDVKM. V was cut by 8 bases and J by 5 bases, with 23 bases left in between. The CDR3 loop spans 16 amino acids. The CDR3, as DNA: TGTGCCAGCCAACCCGGGGACTTACTATCAGGAGATACGCAGTATTTT. Protein sequence: CASQPGDLLSGDTQYF.

This chain links TRBV20-1 with TRBJ2-7; D is unclear. The ends were cut back, 6 bases at V and 2 bases at J, with 8 bases in the middle. Germline V lookup: CDR1 DFQATT, CDR2 SNEGSKA (reference sequence). The CDR3 is 11 amino acids. CDR3 sequence (DNA): TGCAGTGCCCAGGCGGCCTACGAGCAGTACTTC. This codes for CSAQAAYEQYF.

This clonotype came up many times. The chain recombines TRBV9 with TRBJ1-5, with unresolved D. Trimming stripped 0 bases from V and 2 bases from J, with 6 bases between. CDR3 length equals 14 residues. Germline V gene data show CDR1 as SGDLS and CDR2 as YYNGEE. DNA for the CDR3: TGTGCCAGCAGCGTAGAGGCAGGCAATCAGCCCCAGCATTTT. Its protein is CASSVEAGNQPQHF. The whole variable domain, filled in from reference TRBV9 and TRBJ1-5, reads DSGVTQTPKHLITATGQRVTLRCSPRSGDLSVYWYQQSLDQGLQFLIQYYNGEERAKGNILERFSAQQFPDLHSELNLSSLELGDSALYFCASSVEAGNQPQHFGDGTRLSIL.

A single count supports this clonotype. With a much larger clone just one base away, this may be a read error. J is TRBJ2-7 and V is TRBV11-2; TRBD2 agrees at 11 bases. Germline assignment: CDR1 SGHAT and CDR2 FQNNGV. With V trimmed by 5 bases and J by 3 bases, 6 bases remained unmatched. The CDR3 runs to 15 residues. The CDR3 is CASSPGLAVLYEQYF. The CDR3 DNA follows: TGTGCCAGCAGCCCGGGACTAGCGGTACTCTACGAGCAGTACTTC. The full variable domain, its missing parts supplied by reference TRBV11-2 and TRBJ2-7, is EAGVAQSPRYKIIEKRQSVAFWCNPISGHATLYWYQQILGQGPKLLIQFQNNGVVDDSQLPKDRFSAERLKGVDSTLKIQPAKLEDSAVYLCASSPGLAVLYEQYFGPGTRLTVT.

This clonotype was recorded many times. The rearrangement uses TRBV11-1 and TRBJ2-7, with D maybe TRBD2 (5 bases). The length of the CDR3 is 12 residues. Per the germline V gene, CDR1 is SGHAT and CDR2 is FQDESV (reference sequence). The V gene lost 5 bases and the J gene lost 5 bases, with 10 bases spanning the gap. Here the CDR3 DNA reads TGTGCCAGCAGCCCAGCCGGGAACGAGCAGTACTTC. Encoded protein: CASSPAGNEQYF. The whole variable domain, filled in from reference TRBV11-1 and TRBJ2-7, reads EAEVAQSPRYKITEKSQAVAFWCDPISGHATLYWYRQILGQGPELLVQFQDESVVDDSQLPKDRFSAERLKGVDSTLKIQPAELGDSAMYLCASSPAGNEQYFGPGTRLTVT.

This clonotype was seen only a few times. This chain links TRBV12-3 or TRBV12-4 with TRBJ2-4; 14 positions match TRBD2. With V trimmed by 3 bases and J by 1 base, 5 bases remained unmatched. This CDR3 has 18 amino acids. The CDR3 DNA sequence: TGTGCCAGCAGTTTGGGGACTAGCGGGAGTAGGGCCAAAAACATTCAGTACTTC. It specifies CASSLGTSGSRAKNIQYF.

This clonotype was recorded many times. V gene TRBV2 combines with J gene TRBJ2-5, with unresolved D. The CDR3 loop spans 14 amino acids. Germline V CDR1 and CDR2: SNHLY, FYNNEI. Trimming removed 6 bases from V and 5 bases from J, with 16 bases in between. CDR3 sequence: CASRSAASRETQYF. CDR3 bases: TGTGCCAGCAGAAGCGCCGCATCAAGGGAGACCCAGTACTTC.

A few counts support this clonotype. V usage is TRBV20-1 and J usage is TRBJ1-6; D may be TRBD1 (5 bases). The CDR3 is 17 residues long. V was pared by 2 bases and J by 0 bases, with 14 bases between. CDR1 DFQATT and CDR2 SNEGSKA come from the germline V gene (reference sequence). The CDR3 loop is CSARPREGFSYNSPLHF. The DNA of the CDR3 is TGCAGTGCTAGACCCCGTGAGGGGTTCTCCTATAATTCACCCCTCCACTTT.

The sample holds many counts of this clonotype. The chain carries TRBV2 and TRBJ2-2; 10 nucleotides agree with TRBD2. V was clipped by 0 bases and J by 8 bases; unmatched bases: 9. The CDR3 loop spans 17 amino acids. The germline V gene encodes CDR1 SNHLY and CDR2 FYNNEI. CDR3 nucleotide sequence: TGTGCCAGCAGTGAAGCGCGGTCTAGCGGGGGCCGAGGGGAGCTGTTTTTT. Its translation is CASSEARSSGGRGELFF.

Notes on this clonotype: A read error is possible here, since a much larger clone lies one base away. The chain recombines TRBV9 with TRBJ1-2; D might be TRBD1 (6 bases). CDR3 length: 18 amino acids. Trimming pared 0 bases from V and 3 bases from J, leaving 21 bases between. Germline-derived CDR1 and CDR2 are SGDLS and YYNGEE. In nucleotides, the CDR3 is TGTGCCAGCAGCGTAGGTCCGATGGGGGCAGGTGGTCACTATGGCTACACCTTC. It translates to CASSVGPMGAGGHYGYTF.

The chain employs TRBV24-1 and TRBJ2-3; TRBD1 aligns across 9 bases. J gave up 6 bases and V 4 bases, and 10 bases lay outside the gene matches. From germline, CDR1 is KGHDR and CDR2 SFDVKD. The CDR3 runs to 16 residues. The DNA of the CDR3 is TGTGCCACCAGTGAACCGGGACAGGGATCTCCGGATACGCAGTATTTT. It encodes CATSEPGQGSPDTQYF.

This clonotype was seen many times. V gene TRBV11-2 combines with J gene TRBJ1-1, with D perhaps TRBD1 (5 bases). Germline V gives CDR1 SGHAT, CDR2 FQNNGV. V lost 5 bases to trimming and J lost 2 bases, with 9 bases between them. CDR3 length: 13 residues. The CDR3 region has the DNA TGTGCCAGCAGCACCACAGGTAACACTGAAGCTTTCTTT. Protein: CASSTTGNTEAFF.

The table lists this clonotype with many counts. The CDR3 is CASSSYHGTGEVAFF. In nucleotides, the CDR3 is TGTGCCAGCAGCTCTTACCACGGGACAGGGGAGGTAGCTTTCTTT. The chain links TRBV7-3 to TRBJ1-1, with TRBD1 identical over 10 bases. CDR3 length: 15 residues. With 4 bases clipped from V and 10 bases from J, the junction kept 12 bases outside the gene matches. The V gene's germline CDR1 is SGHTA and CDR2 FQGTGA.

There are many counts of this clonotype. The rearrangement joins TRBV6-1 to TRBJ2-7; 9 bases are shared with TRBD1. This CDR3 is 14 amino acids long. Germline trimming cut 5 bases from V and 2 bases from J; bases unmatched to any gene: 4. Per germline, CDR1 MNHNS and CDR2 SASEGT. The CDR3 here is CASSSRTGAYEQYF. CDR3 bases: TGTGCCAGCAGTTCCCGGACAGGGGCCTACGAGCAGTACTTC.

This clonotype was counted between two and nine times. The chain has TRBV11-3 and TRBJ2-1, with 10 bases matching TRBD2. V lost 1 base, J lost 2 bases, and 8 bases stayed unmatched. Germline V gene sequence: CDR1 SGHNT, CDR2 YENEEA. The CDR3 totals 18 residues. This CDR3 reads CASSLVPPLAGAYNEQFF. CDR3 DNA: TGTGCCAGCAGCTTAGTACCCCCCCTAGCGGGGGCCTACAATGAGCAGTTCTTC. Supplemented by reference TRBV11-3 and TRBJ2-1, the full variable domain reads EAGVVQSPRYKIIEKKQPVAFWCNPISGHNTLYWYLQNLGQGPELLIRYENEEAVDDSQLPKDRFSAERLKGVDSTLKIQPAELGDSAVYLCASSLVPPLAGAYNEQFFGPGTRLTVL.